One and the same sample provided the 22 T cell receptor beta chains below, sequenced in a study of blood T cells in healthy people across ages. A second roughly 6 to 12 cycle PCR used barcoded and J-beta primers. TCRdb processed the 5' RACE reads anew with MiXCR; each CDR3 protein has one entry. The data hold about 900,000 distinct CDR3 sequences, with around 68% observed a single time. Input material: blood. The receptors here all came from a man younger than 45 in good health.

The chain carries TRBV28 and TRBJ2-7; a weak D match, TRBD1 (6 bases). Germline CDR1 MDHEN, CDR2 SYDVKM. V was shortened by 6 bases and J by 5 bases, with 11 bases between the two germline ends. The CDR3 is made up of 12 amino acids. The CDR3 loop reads CASRQTGNEQYF. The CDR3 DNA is TGTGCCAGCAGGCAGACAGGAAACGAGCAGTACTTC.

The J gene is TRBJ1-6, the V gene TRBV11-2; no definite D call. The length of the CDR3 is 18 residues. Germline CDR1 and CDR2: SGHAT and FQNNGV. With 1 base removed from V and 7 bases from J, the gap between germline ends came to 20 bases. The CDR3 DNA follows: TGTGCCAGCAGCTTAGGTTTGGGTACGACGGATAGCAATTCACCCCTCCACTTT. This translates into CASSLGLGTTDSNSPLHF.

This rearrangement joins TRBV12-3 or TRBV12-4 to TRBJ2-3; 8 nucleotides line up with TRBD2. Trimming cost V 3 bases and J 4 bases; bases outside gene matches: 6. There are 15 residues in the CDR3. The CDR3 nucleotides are TGTGCCAGCAGTTTTAGTAGCGGGGTAGCAGATACGCAGTATTTT. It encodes CASSFSSGVADTQYF.

The CDR3 sequence: CASSPRHRYQETQYF. The CDR3 DNA reads as TGTGCCAGCAGCCCCCGGCACAGGTATCAAGAGACCCAGTACTTC. This rearrangement joins TRBV28 to TRBJ2-5, with D possibly being TRBD1 (5 bases). Germline lookup yields CDR1 MDHEN and CDR2 SYDVKM. The CDR3 loop spans 15 amino acids. Trimming took 6 bases from V and 2 from J, leaving 16 bases between them.

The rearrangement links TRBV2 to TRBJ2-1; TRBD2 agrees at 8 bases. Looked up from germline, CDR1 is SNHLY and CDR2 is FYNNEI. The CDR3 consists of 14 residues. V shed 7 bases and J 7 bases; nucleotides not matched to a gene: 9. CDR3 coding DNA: TGTGCCAGCAAAATGAGCGGGGGAGGGAATGAGCAGTTCTTC. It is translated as CASKMSGGGNEQFF. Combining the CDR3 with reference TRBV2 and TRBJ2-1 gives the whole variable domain EPEVTQTPSHQVTQMGQEVILRCVPISNHLYFYWYRQILGQKVEFLVSFYNNEISEKSEIFDDQFSVERPDGSNFTLKIRSTKLEDSAMYFCASKMSGGGNEQFFGPGTRLTVL.

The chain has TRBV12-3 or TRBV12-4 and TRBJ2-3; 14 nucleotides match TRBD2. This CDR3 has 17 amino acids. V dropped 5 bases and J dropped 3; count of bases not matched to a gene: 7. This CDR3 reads CASSNRLAGGITDTQYF. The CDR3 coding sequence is TGTGCCAGCAGTAACCGACTAGCGGGGGGGATAACAGATACGCAGTATTTT.

The CDR3 loop is CASSQWRGNYGYTF. The CDR3 coding sequence is TGTGCCAGCAGCCAATGGCGGGGGAACTATGGCTACACCTTC. The V call is TRBV5-4, the J call TRBJ1-2, with D maybe TRBD1 (5 bases). Trimming took off 4 bases at V and 2 bases at J, with 12 bases between the two ends. Looked up from germline, CDR1 is SGHNT and CDR2 is YYREEE (reference sequence). This CDR3 comprises 14 residues.

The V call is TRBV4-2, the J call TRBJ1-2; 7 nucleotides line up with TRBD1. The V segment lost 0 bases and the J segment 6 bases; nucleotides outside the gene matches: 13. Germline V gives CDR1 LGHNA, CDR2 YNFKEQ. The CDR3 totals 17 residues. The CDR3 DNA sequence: TGTGCCAGCAGCCAAGATCCGGGGCCCACAGGGGCGGATGGCTACACCTTC. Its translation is CASSQDPGPTGADGYTF.

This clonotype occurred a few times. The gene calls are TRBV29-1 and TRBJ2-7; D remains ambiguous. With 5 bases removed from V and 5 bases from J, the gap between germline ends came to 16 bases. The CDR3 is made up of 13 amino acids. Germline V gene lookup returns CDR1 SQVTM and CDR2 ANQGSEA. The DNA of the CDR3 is TGCAGCGTTCAAGGGCCCTCTCGGGACGAGCAGTACTTC. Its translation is CSVQGPSRDEQYF.

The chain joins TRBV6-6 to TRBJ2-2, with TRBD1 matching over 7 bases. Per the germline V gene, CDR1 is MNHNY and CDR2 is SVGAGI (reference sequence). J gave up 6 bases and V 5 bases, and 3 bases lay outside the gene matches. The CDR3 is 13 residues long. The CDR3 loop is CASSNRGSGELFF. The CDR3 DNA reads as TGTGCCAGCAGTAACAGGGGTTCCGGGGAGCTGTTTTTT.

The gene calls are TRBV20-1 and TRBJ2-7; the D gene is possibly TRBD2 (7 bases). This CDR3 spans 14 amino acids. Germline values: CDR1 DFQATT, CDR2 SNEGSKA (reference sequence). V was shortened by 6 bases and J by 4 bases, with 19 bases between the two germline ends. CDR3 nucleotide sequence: TGCAGTGCCGCGCGAGGGGGGGGAGTTTACGAGCAGTACTTC. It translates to CSAARGGGVYEQYF.

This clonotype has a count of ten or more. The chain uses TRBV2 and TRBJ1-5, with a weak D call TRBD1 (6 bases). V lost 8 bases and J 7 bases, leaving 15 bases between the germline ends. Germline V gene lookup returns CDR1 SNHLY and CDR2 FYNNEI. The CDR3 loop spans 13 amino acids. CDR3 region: CASHRVDGQPQHF. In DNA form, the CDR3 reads TGTGCCAGCCACAGGGTGGACGGGCAGCCCCAGCATTTT.

The CDR3 sequence is CASNQDRSLNTEAFF. CDR3 nucleotides: TGTGCCAGCAATCAAGACAGGTCTTTAAACACTGAAGCTTTCTTT. The chain is built from TRBV12-3 or TRBV12-4 and TRBJ1-1; D is possibly TRBD1 (6 bases). The CDR3 covers 15 residues. The V end lost 7 bases, the J end lost 2 bases, and 17 bases lay between the germline ends.

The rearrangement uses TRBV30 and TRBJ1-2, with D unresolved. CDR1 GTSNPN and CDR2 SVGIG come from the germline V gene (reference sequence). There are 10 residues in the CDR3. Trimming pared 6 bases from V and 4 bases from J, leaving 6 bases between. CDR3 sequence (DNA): TGTGCCTGTTGTCCCTATGGCTACACCTTC. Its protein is CACCPYGYTF.

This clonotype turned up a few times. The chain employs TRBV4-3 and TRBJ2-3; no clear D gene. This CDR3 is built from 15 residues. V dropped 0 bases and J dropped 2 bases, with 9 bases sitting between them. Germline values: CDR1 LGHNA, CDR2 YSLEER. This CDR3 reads CASSQEQLSTDTQYF. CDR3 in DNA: TGCGCCAGCAGCCAAGAACAACTATCCACAGATACGCAGTATTTT.

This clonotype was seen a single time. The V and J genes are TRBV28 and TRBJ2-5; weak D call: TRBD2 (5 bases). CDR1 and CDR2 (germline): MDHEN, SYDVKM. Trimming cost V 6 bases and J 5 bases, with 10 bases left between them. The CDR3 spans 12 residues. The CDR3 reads CASSDPGETQYF. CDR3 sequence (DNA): TGTGCCAGCAGCGACCCGGGGGAGACCCAGTACTTC.

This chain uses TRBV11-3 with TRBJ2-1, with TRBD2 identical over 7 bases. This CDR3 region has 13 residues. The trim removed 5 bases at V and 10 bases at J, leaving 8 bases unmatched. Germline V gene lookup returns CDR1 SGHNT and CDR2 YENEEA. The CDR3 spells CASSKLAGGEQFF. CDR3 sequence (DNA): TGTGCCAGCAGCAAACTAGCCGGGGGGGAGCAGTTCTTC.

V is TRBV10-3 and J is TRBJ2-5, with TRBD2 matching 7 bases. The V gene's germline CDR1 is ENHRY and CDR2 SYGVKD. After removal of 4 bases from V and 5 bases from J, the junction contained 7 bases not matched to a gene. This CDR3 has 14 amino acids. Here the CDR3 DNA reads TGTGCCATCAGTGTGGGGACTAACTCGGAGACCCAGTACTTC. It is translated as CAISVGTNSETQYF.

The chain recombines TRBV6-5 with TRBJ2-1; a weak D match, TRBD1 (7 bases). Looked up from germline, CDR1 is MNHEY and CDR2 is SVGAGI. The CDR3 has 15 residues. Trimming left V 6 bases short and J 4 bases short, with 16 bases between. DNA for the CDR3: TGTGCCAGCAGGGGCGGGACAGAATCTTACAATGAGCAGTTCTTC. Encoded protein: CASRGGTESYNEQFF.

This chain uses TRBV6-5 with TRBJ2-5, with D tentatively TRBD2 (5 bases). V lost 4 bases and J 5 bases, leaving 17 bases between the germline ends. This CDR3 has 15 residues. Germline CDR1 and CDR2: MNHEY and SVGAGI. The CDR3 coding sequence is TGTGCCAGCAGTTCCTTCGGACTCATCGGGGAGACCCAGTACTTC. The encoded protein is CASSSFGLIGETQYF.

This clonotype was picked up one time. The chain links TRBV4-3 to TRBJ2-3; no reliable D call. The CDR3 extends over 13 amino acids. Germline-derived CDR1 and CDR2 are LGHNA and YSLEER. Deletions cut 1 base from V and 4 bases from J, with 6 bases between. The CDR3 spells CASSQGIADTQYF. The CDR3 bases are TGCGCCAGCAGCCAAGGAATCGCAGATACGCAGTATTTT.

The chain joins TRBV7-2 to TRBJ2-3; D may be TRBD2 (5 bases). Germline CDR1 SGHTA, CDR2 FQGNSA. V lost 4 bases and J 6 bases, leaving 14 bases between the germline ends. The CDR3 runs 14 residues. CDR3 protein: CASSSLGGLDTQYF. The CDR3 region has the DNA TGTGCCAGCAGCTCCTTAGGAGGCCTGGATACGCAGTATTTT.